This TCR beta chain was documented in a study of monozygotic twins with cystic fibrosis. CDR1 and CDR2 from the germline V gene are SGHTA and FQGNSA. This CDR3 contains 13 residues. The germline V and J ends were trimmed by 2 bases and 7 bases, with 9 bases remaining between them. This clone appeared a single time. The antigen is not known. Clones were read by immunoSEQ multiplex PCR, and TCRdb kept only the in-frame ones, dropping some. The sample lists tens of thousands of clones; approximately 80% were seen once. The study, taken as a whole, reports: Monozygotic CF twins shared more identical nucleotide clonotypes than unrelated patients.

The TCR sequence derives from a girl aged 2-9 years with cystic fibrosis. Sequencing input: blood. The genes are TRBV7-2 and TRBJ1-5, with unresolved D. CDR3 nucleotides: TGTGCCAGCAGCTTAACCGAAGGCCAGCCCCAGCATTTT. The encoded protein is CASSLTEGQPQHF.